Following are 10 T cell receptor beta chains from one sample sequenced in a study of T cell repertoires in cytomegalovirus infection. From the reads, TCRdb called clonotypes with MiXCR, one entry per CDR3 protein. The sample contains roughly 100,000 distinct CDR3 sequences, 16% of which appear only once. Material for sequencing was PBMCs. The receptors were gathered from a human donor in good health (CMV status not recorded). Some clones in this sample may be carry-over from other donors' samples.

This rearrangement joins TRBV7-9 to TRBJ2-1, with TRBD2 matching 11 bases. Germline V gene data show CDR1 as SEHNR and CDR2 as FQNEAQ (reference sequence). The CDR3 sequence is 18 residues long. The V and J ends lost 2 bases and 3 bases, in that order; junction bases with no gene match: 9. CDR3 in amino acids: CASSLIRLAGGNYNEQFF. The CDR3 DNA follows: TGTGCCAGCAGCTTAATTCGTTTAGCGGGGGGGAACTACAATGAGCAGTTCTTC. The variable domain in full, completed from reference TRBV7-9 and TRBJ2-1, reads DTGVSQNPRHKITKRGQNVTFRCDPISEHNRLYWYRQTLGQGPEFLTYFQNEAQLEKSRLLSDRFSAERPKGSFSTLEIQRTEQGDSAMYLCASSLIRLAGGNYNEQFFGPGTRLTVL.

The V gene is TRBV5-6, the J gene TRBJ1-6; no reliable D call. V lost 6 bases to trimming and J lost 0 bases, with 22 bases between them. Looked up from germline, CDR1 is SGHDT and CDR2 is YYEEEE. CDR3 length: 19 residues. CDR3 protein: CASTSQVRRTSSYNSPLHF. The DNA for the CDR3 is TGTGCCAGCACCTCCCAAGTAAGACGGACGAGCTCCTATAATTCACCCCTCCACTTT.

The sample holds many counts of this clonotype. The V and J genes are TRBV7-2 and TRBJ1-3; D not certain. In germline, CDR1 is SGHTA, CDR2 FQGNSA. Trimming left V 7 bases short and J 7 bases short, with 11 bases between. This CDR3 has 12 residues. CDR3: CASNLPENTIYF. CDR3 nucleotides: TGTGCCAGCAACCTACCAGAGAACACCATATATTTT.

This clonotype was picked up many times. The rearrangement joins TRBV7-9 to TRBJ1-1; 7 bases match TRBD1. The V segment lost 10 bases and the J segment 4 bases; nucleotides outside the gene matches: 9. CDR1 and CDR2 (germline): SEHNR, FQNEAQ (reference sequence). The CDR3 runs to 13 residues. CDR3 bases: TGTGCCACCACGCCGGGACAGAGCACTGAAGCTTTCTTT. It translates to CATTPGQSTEAFF.

This clonotype was observed at least ten times. This rearrangement joins TRBV7-2 to TRBJ2-1; D is perhaps TRBD2 (5 bases). Germline V CDR1 and CDR2: SGHTA, FQGNSA. The V end was cut by 0 bases, the J end by 4 bases, with 13 bases between. CDR3 length equals 16 residues. CDR3 loop: CASSLAGGTLYNEQFF. The CDR3 region has the DNA TGTGCCAGCAGCTTAGCAGGAGGAACGCTTTACAATGAGCAGTTCTTC. Combining the CDR3 with reference TRBV7-2 and TRBJ2-1 gives the whole variable domain GAGVSQSPSNKVTEKGKDVELRCDPISGHTALYWYRQSLGQGLEFLIYFQGNSAPDKSGLPSDRFSAERTGGSVSTLTIQRTQQEDSAVYLCASSLAGGTLYNEQFFGPGTRLTVL.

This clonotype was observed at least ten times. The chain is built from TRBV5-5 and TRBJ1-1; 7 positions match TRBD1. The CDR3 contains 13 residues. V lost 4 bases to trimming and J lost 8 bases; unmatched junction nucleotides: 8. Germline V CDR1 and CDR2: SGHKS, YYEKEE (reference sequence). For the CDR3, the DNA is TGTGCCAGCAGCACAGGGGTGAGGGTAGAAGCTTTCTTT. Translation: CASSTGVRVEAFF. Full variable domain (missing parts from reference TRBV5-5 and TRBJ1-1): DAGVTQSPTHLIKTRGQQVTLRCSPISGHKSVSWYQQVLGQGPQFIFQYYEKEERGRGNFPDRFSARQFPNYSSELNVNALLLGDSALYLCASSTGVRVEAFFGQGTRLTVV.

This clonotype was detected many times. This sequence joins TRBV7-2 and TRBJ2-2, with 7 bases that match TRBD2. This CDR3 has 15 amino acids. Germline V lookup: CDR1 SGHTA, CDR2 FQGNSA. Trimming cost V 6 bases and J 6 bases; bases outside gene matches: 10. CDR3 loop: CASSPTSTIPGELFF. CDR3 DNA: TGTGCCAGCAGTCCGACTAGCACTATACCCGGGGAGCTGTTTTTT.

This clonotype was seen a handful of times. The chain carries TRBV7-9 and TRBJ2-5; 7 bases map to TRBD1. J gave up 5 bases and V 5 bases, and 14 bases lay outside the gene matches. The germline gives CDR1 SEHNR, CDR2 FQNEAQ (reference sequence). The length of the CDR3 is 16 residues. As DNA, the CDR3 is TGTGCCAGCAGCCGAATTACAGGGGACGTTTGGGAGACCCAGTACTTC. As protein: CASSRITGDVWETQYF.

This clonotype was recorded at least ten times. The chain joins TRBV29-1 to TRBJ2-7; D is unresolved. This CDR3 is 13 amino acids long. The V and J ends lost 7 bases and 7 bases respectively, with 20 bases between them. Germline assignment: CDR1 SQVTM and CDR2 ANQGSEA. The CDR3 protein is CSGVTSVGREQYF. In DNA, the CDR3 is TGCAGCGGTGTGACATCCGTTGGGCGGGAGCAGTACTTC.

This clonotype was picked up many times. The V and J genes are TRBV7-2 and TRBJ1-2; 9 nucleotides align to TRBD1. The CDR3 spans 16 residues. With V trimmed by 1 base and J by 0 bases, 3 bases remained unmatched. Germline V gene data show CDR1 as SGHTA and CDR2 as FQGNSA. DNA for the CDR3: TGTGCCAGCAGCTTAGACGGGACAGGGTCTAACTATGGCTACACCTTC. Translated, it gives CASSLDGTGSNYGYTF.